A single sample gave rise to the 8 T cell receptor beta chains below, sequenced in a study of T cells after yellow fever vaccination. A single record per CDR3 protein comes from TCRdb applying MiXCR to the 5' RACE reads. The data show hundreds of thousands of distinct CDR3 sequences, 15% to 20% seen once. The sample here was PBMCs, taken before the yellow fever booster vaccination. These receptors were collected from a man aged 18-30 years who received the YFV17D yellow fever vaccine.

CDR3 nucleotide sequence: TGTGCCAGCAGCCAGGCCCCCTACGAGCAGTACTTC. Translating gives CASSQAPYEQYF. This sequence joins TRBV7-9 and TRBJ2-7, with D hard to call. Germline V gene sequence: CDR1 SEHNR, CDR2 FQNEAQ (reference sequence). The CDR3 spans 12 residues. V lost 5 bases and J lost 2, with 7 bases in between.

The chain combines TRBV7-8 with TRBJ2-1; possibly TRBD2 for D (5 bases). V was pared by 4 bases and J by 2 bases, with 6 bases between. Germline V CDR1 and CDR2: SGHVS, FQNEAQ. The CDR3 has 13 residues. CDR3 loop: CASSWRTYNEQFF. The CDR3 bases are TGTGCCAGCAGCTGGAGGACCTACAATGAGCAGTTCTTC.

This clonotype appeared a few times. The chain is built from TRBV7-2 and TRBJ2-3; D perhaps matches TRBD2 (6 bases). The CDR3 covers 16 residues. The V and J ends lost 5 bases and 3 bases respectively, with 18 bases between them. Per the germline V gene, CDR1 is SGHTA and CDR2 is FQGNSA. The CDR3 is CASSQKGGAQTDTQYF. DNA for the CDR3: TGTGCCAGCAGCCAAAAGGGCGGGGCTCAAACAGATACGCAGTATTTT.

The table lists this clonotype with a few counts. The gene calls are TRBV6-5 and TRBJ1-5; 10 bases fit TRBD1. V trimming: 6 bases; J trimming: 5 bases; junction bases outside the gene matches: 7. Germline CDR1 reads MNHEY; CDR2 reads SVGAGI. This CDR3 has 15 residues. DNA for the CDR3: TGTGCCAGCAGCCTGACAGGGGGCGCATATCAGCCCCAGCATTTT. Its translation is CASSLTGGAYQPQHF.

The genes are TRBV7-6 and TRBJ2-7; 11 bases align to TRBD2. Germline V lookup: CDR1 SGHVS, CDR2 FNYEAQ. This CDR3 contains 15 residues. V was pared by 4 bases and J by 3 bases, with 5 bases of the junction left unmatched. In DNA, the CDR3 is TGTGCCAGCAGCTCAAGACTAGCGGGGATCTACGAGCAGTACGTC. Translation gives CASSSRLAGIYEQYV.

This clonotype has more than one count but fewer than ten. The chain joins TRBV4-2 to TRBJ2-1, with D hard to call. Trimming removed 2 bases from V and 4 bases from J, with 12 bases in between. CDR1 is LGHNA, CDR2 YNFKEQ, per germline. The CDR3 runs 15 residues. The CDR3 loop is CASSQLAQSYNEQFF. The CDR3 bases are TGTGCCAGCAGCCAACTGGCCCAATCTTACAATGAGCAGTTCTTC.

This clonotype was counted between two and nine times. J is TRBJ1-1 and V is TRBV6-2 or TRBV6-3; TRBD1 matches 8 bases. The CDR3 sequence is 17 residues long. Losses at the gene ends were 2 bases for V and 8 bases for J; bases not matched to a gene: 16. Germline assignment: CDR1 MNHEY and CDR2 SVGEGT. The CDR3 reads CASSYRTQRQGRSEAFF. The CDR3 bases are TGTGCCAGCAGTTACCGAACACAGAGACAGGGGAGATCCGAAGCTTTCTTT.

The V and J genes are TRBV6-5 and TRBJ2-1; unclear D gene. V shed 6 bases and J shed 5 bases, with 14 bases lying between them. This CDR3 is 14 amino acids long. Germline-derived CDR1 and CDR2 are MNHEY and SVGAGI. In nucleotides, the CDR3 is TGTGCCAGCAGGGACGCCTCAACAGACAATGAGCAGTTCTTC. This translates into CASRDASTDNEQFF.